A selection of T cell receptor beta chains follows, all from one sample in a study of post-analysis software for immune sequencing data. TCRdb independently ran MiXCR on the PCR reads; one entry per CDR3 protein. Of 700,000 to 900,000 distinct CDR3 sequences in the sample, 35% to 55% were seen once. Sequenced: blood. All receptors derive from a girl aged 10 to 17 with multiple sclerosis. CDR3s include the opening cysteine and the closing phenylalanine or tryptophan. D genes are given only for firm matches. Rows may omit the clone size; those that give it use once, few, many or a size class.

abundance,j_gene,d_gene,v_gene,CDR3nt,CDR3aa
-,TRBJ1-4,-,TRBV6-1,TGTGCCAGCAGACACGAGACAGTCGGCAATGAAAAACTGTTTTTT,CASRHETVGNEKLFF
-,TRBJ1-1,TRBD1,TRBV12-5,TGTGCTAGTGGTTTGGGTCCGTGGACAGGGCGAGAAGCTTTCTTT,CASGLGPWTGREAFF
-,TRBJ2-3,-,TRBV15,TGTGCCACCAGCAGAGATGCGAGGAGTGGGGGCACAGATACGCAGTATTTT,CATSRDARSGGTDTQYF
-,TRBJ2-7,-,TRBV29-1,TGCAGCGTTGAAGATAGTATTGGCGGCGTCTCCTACGAGCAGTACTTC,CSVEDSIGGVSYEQYF
-,TRBJ2-3,TRBD2,TRBV7-9,TGTGCCAGCAGCTTAAACCGCGGGAGTGCAGATACGCAGTATTTT,CASSLNRGSADTQYF
-,TRBJ2-1,TRBD2,TRBV3-1,TGTGCCAGCAGCCAAGATGGGGCTAGCGGGAGAGGAGGGGTGCACAATGAGCAGTTCTTC,CASSQDGASGRGGVHNEQFF
few,TRBJ1-5,-,TRBV24-1,TGTGCCACCAGTGACCCCAATCAGCCCCAGCATTTT,CATSDPNQPQHF
many,TRBJ1-2,-,TRBV24-1,TGTGCCACCCGGGAATCGGAGACCTATGGCTACACCTTC,CATRESETYGYTF
-,TRBJ2-3,-,TRBV10-3,TGTGCCATCAGTGGAAGCAACCGGGACAAAGGTACGCAGTATTTT,CAISGSNRDKGTQYF
-,TRBJ1-2,-,TRBV12-3/TRBV12-4,TGTGCCAGCAGTTTTGGGGGCAGAGCTAACTATGGCTACACCTTC,CASSFGGRANYGYTF
-,TRBJ2-7,TRBD1,TRBV12-3/TRBV12-4,TGTGCCAGCAGGACAGGGTTCGGCTCCTACGAGCAGTACTTC,CASRTGFGSYEQYF
-,TRBJ2-5,-,TRBV7-7,TGTGCTAGCAGCGCTCGGCCCAGCGGAGAGGGGACCCAGTACTTC,CASSARPSGEGTQYF